Detailed here is one T cell receptor beta chain. The target antigen is unknown. Profiled with immunoSEQ multiplex PCR; TCRdb holds only in-frame clones, not every one. Here the sample spans under 1,100,000 clones, approximately 76% being singletons. These data are taken from a study of shared clonotypes between healthy human individuals. Whole-study results and caveats: Non-shared clonotypes showed lower generation probabilities than clonotypes common to all four donors.

CDR3 length: 15 residues. Germline V lookup: CDR1 SGHTS, CDR2 YDEGEE. Trimming shortened V by 4 bases and J by 2 bases, and 12 bases separated the two germline ends. This chain uses TRBV5-8 with TRBJ2-2; weak D call: TRBD1 (5 bases). Sequencing input: memory CD4+ T cells sorted from blood. Subset given: CD45RA-negative fraction. The TCR originated in a man between 18 and 29 years old in good health. The CDR3 sequence is CASSPRVFNTGELFF. The CDR3 coding sequence is TGTGCCAGCAGCCCCAGGGTCTTCAACACCGGGGAGCTGTTTTTT. Using reference TRBV5-8 and TRBJ2-2 for the parts outside the CDR3, the full variable domain is EAGVTQSPTHLIKTRGQQATLRCSPISGHTSVYWYQQALGLGLQFLLWYDEGEERNRGNFPPRFSGRQFPNYSSELNVNALELEDSALYLCASSPRVFNTGELFFGEGSRLTVL.